The rows below give T cell receptor beta chains drawn from one sample of a study of cytomegalovirus exposure and HLA in healthy donors. The protocol was immunoSEQ multiplex PCR, while the TCRdb copy is restricted to in-frame clones and leaves out a portion. The sample lists 100,000 or so clones, about 77% seen once, with under 4.5% in the top ten. The sample was PBMCs. The receptor source for this set is a woman aged 45-60 years in good health and CMV-seropositive. The CDR3 runs from the conserved cysteine through the conserved F or W. A D gene is named only where the DNA matches it firmly. Where a row states a size, it is once, few, many or the class of an expanded clone; other rows omit it.

length	V	J	D	size	DNA	CDR3
14	TRBV14	TRBJ1-2	TRBD1	NA	TGTGCCAGCAGCCAGGGACAGGGGAACTATGGCTACACCTTC	CASSQGQGNYGYTF
13	TRBV11-3	TRBJ2-3	NA	once	TGTGCCAGCAGCCCCCGCGGGATAGATACGCAGTATTTT	CASSPRGIDTQYF
15	TRBV12-5	TRBJ2-2	NA	NA	TGTGCTAGTGGTTTGTCGCAGGGGATCACCGGGGAGCTGTTTTTT	CASGLSQGITGELFF
13	TRBV27	TRBJ2-3	TRBD1	NA	TGTGCCAGCCGGGACAGAAGCACAGATACGCAGTATTTT	CASRDRSTDTQYF
19	TRBV10-3	TRBJ2-1	NA	NA	TGTGCCATCAGTGAGTCGAGGGCAGGTGAAGTTACAGATTACAATGAGCAGTTCTTC	CAISESRAGEVTDYNEQFF
13	TRBV6-5	TRBJ1-2	NA	NA	TGTGCCAGCAGACTGACAGGAGCCTATGGCTACACCTTC	CASRLTGAYGYTF
15	TRBV7-9	TRBJ2-1	NA	once	TGTGCCAGCAGCTTAGAGCGGGTCTTCTACAATGAGCAGTTCTTC	CASSLERVFYNEQFF
15	TRBV4-1	TRBJ1-2	NA	NA	TGCGCCAGCAGCCTAAGATCCCCGGGAACCTATGGCTACACCTTC	CASSLRSPGTYGYTF
15	TRBV7-9	TRBJ2-7	TRBD2	few	TGTGCCAGCAGCCGTAGCGGGGGGGACTCCTACGAGCAGTACTTC	CASSRSGGDSYEQYF
13	TRBV2	TRBJ1-2	NA	NA	TGTGCCAGCGATAGCGACAGGTCCTATGGCTACACCTTC	CASDSDRSYGYTF
16	TRBV7-9	TRBJ1-3	TRBD1	once	TGTGCCAGCAGCTTAGCGGAGGGGGCAGATGGAAACACCATATATTTT	CASSLAEGADGNTIYF
14	TRBV6-5	TRBJ2-2	NA	once	TGTGCCAGCAGTTACTCCAGGGACACCGGGGAGCTGTTTTTT	CASSYSRDTGELFF
16	TRBV11-2	TRBJ2-3	TRBD2	NA	TGTGCCAGCAGCTTTAGCGGGCCGGATGTTATAGATACGCAGTATTTT	CASSFSGPDVIDTQYF
15	TRBV11-2	TRBJ2-7	TRBD2	NA	TGTGCCAGCAGCTTTAGCGGGGGGGCCCAGTACGAGCAGTACTTC	CASSFSGGAQYEQYF
16	TRBV5-1	TRBJ2-7	NA	once	TGTGCCAGCAGCTTTACATTCGAACCCTCTCACTACGAGCAGTACTTC	CASSFTFEPSHYEQYF
14	TRBV5-6	TRBJ1-2	TRBD1	NA	TGTGCCAGCAGCCCGGACAGGGCCTACTATGGCTACACCTTC	CASSPDRAYYGYTF
15	TRBV19	TRBJ2-1	TRBD2	NA	TGTGCCAGTAGCCGAGCGGGAAGCTCCTACAATGAGCAGTTCTTC	CASSRAGSSYNEQFF
13	TRBV6-1	TRBJ1-2	TRBD1	NA	TGTGCCAGCAGTATTCAGGGGGCAGGTGGCTACACCTTC	CASSIQGAGGYTF
15	TRBV6-1	TRBJ1-5	TRBD1	NA	TGTGCCAGCAGTCCCCGGGACAGGTACAATCAGCCCCAGCATTTT	CASSPRDRYNQPQHF
12	TRBV7-2	TRBJ2-7	NA	NA	TGTGCCAGCAGCCGGTACCCCTACGAGCAGTACTTC	CASSRYPYEQYF
13	TRBV19	TRBJ1-4	NA	NA	TGTGCCAGTAGTGGGAGACGGGGGGAAAAACTGTTTTTT	CASSGRRGEKLFF
16	TRBV4-1	TRBJ1-2	NA	NA	TGCGCCAGCAGCCAAGATCGTAATAGAGAGGGCGGGGGCTACACCTTC	CASSQDRNREGGGYTF
12	TRBV6-6	TRBJ1-2	NA	few	TGTGCCAGCAGTTTAGGGGCCTATGGCTACACCTTC	CASSLGAYGYTF
16	TRBV6-6	TRBJ2-1	TRBD2	NA	TGTGCCAGCAGTTACCCCTCTAGCGGAGGCTACAATGAGCAGTTCTTC	CASSYPSSGGYNEQFF
14	TRBV6-6	TRBJ2-7	NA	NA	TGTGCCAGCAGCCGGGACTCCAGCTCCTACGAGCAGTACTTC	CASSRDSSSYEQYF
14	TRBV6-5	TRBJ2-1	NA	few	TGTGCCAGCAGTGGAGGGACCCTCGGCGATGAGCAGTTCTTC	CASSGGTLGDEQFF
15	TRBV7-9	TRBJ2-7	TRBD2	NA	TGTGCCAGCAGCTTACAGAGCGGGGCGACCGACGAGCAGTACTTC	CASSLQSGATDEQYF
17	TRBV9	TRBJ2-1	NA	NA	TGTGCCAGCAGCGTAGGCGGTCGGGGAGGCAGTTCCAATGAGCAGTTCTTC	CASSVGGRGGSSNEQFF
14	TRBV6-6	TRBJ1-1	NA	NA	TGTGCCAGCACCCTCCCCCCTCGGGGCACTGAAGCTTTCTTT	CASTLPPRGTEAFF
15	TRBV6-5	TRBJ2-1	TRBD2	NA	TGTGCCAGCAGTTACTCGAGCGGGAATTACAATGAGCAGTTCTTC	CASSYSSGNYNEQFF
18	TRBV7-6	TRBJ2-1	NA	few	TGTGCCAGCAGCTTAGTGTGGCTAGCCAGTAGCTCCTACAATGAGCAGTTCTTC	CASSLVWLASSSYNEQFF
14	TRBV9	TRBJ1-1	TRBD1	NA	TGTGCCAGCAGCCCGACAGGGGTCAACACTGAAGCTTTCTTT	CASSPTGVNTEAFF
14	TRBV6-5	TRBJ2-3	TRBD2	NA	TGTGCCAGCAGTTTCGGGGGGTACACAGATACGCAGTATTTT	CASSFGGYTDTQYF
17	TRBV5-6	TRBJ1-2	TRBD1	few	TGTGCCAGCAGCTTCGGACAGGATTCCCCTACGTTCTATGGCTACACCTTC	CASSFGQDSPTFYGYTF
13	TRBV6-6	TRBJ1-2	TRBD1	once	TGTGCCAGCAGTCTCGACAGGGAAGATGGCTACACCTTC	CASSLDREDGYTF
16	TRBV2	TRBJ2-1	TRBD1	NA	TGTGCCAGCAGCCACAGGGGGCTAGCCCCCTACAATGAGCAGTTCTTC	CASSHRGLAPYNEQFF
17	TRBV30	TRBJ2-4	NA	NA	TGTGCCTGGAGTGGACTTAGATATTCCTTAGCCAAAAACATTCAGTACTTC	CAWSGLRYSLAKNIQYF
15	TRBV10-1	TRBJ2-2	TRBD2	NA	TGCGCCAGCAGTTCCCCGACTAGCGGGGCCGGGGAGCTGTTTTTT	CASSSPTSGAGELFF
15	TRBV5-1	TRBJ2-5	NA	NA	TGCGCCAGCAGCCTGGAGTGGGCGGGATCAGAGACCCAGTACTTC	CASSLEWAGSETQYF
14	TRBV10-3	TRBJ2-7	TRBD2	few	TGTGCCAGCAGTTACCGAGGCGGGGGGTACGAGCAGTACTTC	CASSYRGGGYEQYF
16	TRBV29-1	TRBJ2-1	TRBD1	once	TGCAGCGTTCCGTCCGGCGGGACAGGGGTCTACAATGAGCAGTTCTTC	CSVPSGGTGVYNEQFF
16	TRBV5-6	TRBJ2-5	TRBD2	NA	TGTGCCAGCAGCTTGGAGGCTGGCGGGAGGCCCTGGGCCCAGTACTTC	CASSLEAGGRPWAQYF
16	TRBV30	TRBJ1-6	TRBD1	NA	TGTGCCTGCCGCTTGACAGGGAGAGGGTATAATTCACCCCTCCACTTT	CACRLTGRGYNSPLHF
16	TRBV7-3	TRBJ2-3	NA	NA	TGTGCCAGCAGCCCTGAGGAGCGGAGCCGGACAGATACGCAGTATTTT	CASSPEERSRTDTQYF
14	TRBV9	TRBJ1-1	TRBD1	NA	TGTGCCAGCAGCGTTGACAGGGGTACCACTGAAGCTTTCTTT	CASSVDRGTTEAFF
17	TRBV7-9	TRBJ2-2	TRBD1	NA	TGTGCCAGCAGCTTACCACCGGGACAGGGGGCCGGCGGGGAGCTGTTTTTT	CASSLPPGQGAGGELFF
12	TRBV27	TRBJ2-7	TRBD1	NA	TGTGCCAGCGGGGACAGGGGCTACGAGCAGTACTTC	CASGDRGYEQYF
14	TRBV12-5	TRBJ2-3	TRBD1	once	TGTGCTAGTGGTCTAGGACAGGATGGAGATACGCAGTATTTT	CASGLGQDGDTQYF
16	TRBV2	TRBJ1-1	TRBD1	NA	TGTGCCAGCAGTTTTGATTCAGGGGGCTGGAACACTGAAGCTTTCTTT	CASSFDSGGWNTEAFF
15	TRBV14	TRBJ1-1	NA	NA	TGTGCCAGCAGCCAATGGGACGGGAGTCGGACTGAAGCTTTCTTT	CASSQWDGSRTEAFF
17	TRBV21-1	TRBJ1-5	NA	NA	TGTGCCAGCAGCAAGCCCTCCTTCGGTGTGAGCAATCAGCCCCAGCATTTT	CASSKPSFGVSNQPQHF